This passage covers 5 T cell receptor beta chains from one sample sequenced in a study of technical replicates of blood from four donors (TCRdb year 2017). Library prep was done by the immunoSEQ multiplex PCR assay. Here the immuneACCESS table is served through TCRdb, limited to in-frame sequences with V and J called. Missing clones are a known gap in these copies; in checked studies unresolved V genes cover under half, and the rest lacks a known reason. Within this sample are tens of thousands of clones, with about 90% of them counted one time only. The ten largest clones take up around 4.9% of the sample. The sample consisted of PBMCs. These TCRs come from a human donor in good health. Some clones in this sample may be carry-over from other donors' samples.

The V gene is TRBV7-2, the J gene TRBJ2-7, with TRBD2 matching 7 bases. Trimming removed 0 bases from V and 3 bases from J; junction bases left unmatched: 2. Germline V CDR1 and CDR2: SGHTA, FQGNSA. The CDR3 totals 14 residues. CDR3 coding DNA: TGTGCCAGCAGCTTAGCGGGGGGGTACTACGAGCAGTACTTC. Its translation is CASSLAGGYYEQYF.

The CDR3 sequence is CASSIAGQNYGYTF. The CDR3, as DNA: TGTGCCAGTAGTATTGCGGGACAGAACTATGGCTACACCTTC. The chain employs TRBV19 and TRBJ1-2; TRBD1 matches 7 bases. The CDR3 covers 14 residues. CDR1 LNHDA and CDR2 SQIVND come from the germline V gene (reference sequence). V lost 3 bases, J lost 2 bases, and 3 bases stayed unmatched.

The V gene is TRBV5-4, the J gene TRBJ1-1, with a possible D match to TRBD1 (5 bases). The CDR3 loop spans 12 amino acids. Germline V CDR1 and CDR2: SGHNT, YYREEE (reference sequence). V was cut by 6 bases and J by 8 bases, with 14 bases left in between. CDR3 sequence: CASTIGGREAFF. The CDR3 nucleotides are TGTGCCAGCACTATCGGGGGGAGAGAAGCTTTCTTT.

This chain joins TRBV6-5 and TRBJ1-2; 8 bases fit TRBD1. Germline V CDR1 and CDR2: MNHEY, SVGAGI. This CDR3 comprises 13 residues. The V and J ends lost 6 bases and 6 bases, in that order; junction bases with no gene match: 6. In DNA form, the CDR3 reads TGTGCCAGCAGGGAGCAGGGGGCAAATGGCTACACCTTC. Translated: CASREQGANGYTF.

J is TRBJ2-1 and V is TRBV9; 11 nucleotides match TRBD1. CDR1 is SGDLS, CDR2 YYNGEE, per germline. The CDR3 loop spans 15 amino acids. Losses at the gene ends were 0 bases for V and 12 bases for J; bases not matched to a gene: 8. CDR3 sequence reads: CASSVEGQGGLGQFF. CDR3 sequence (DNA): TGTGCCAGCAGCGTAGAGGGACAGGGGGGTTTAGGGCAGTTCTTC.